This T cell receptor (beta chain) was captured by sequencing in a study of blood T cell repertoires in COVID-19. Per the original methods: Amplification of reference gene primers provided the estimated nucleated cell counts. Produced via immunoSEQ multiplex PCR; TCRdb's table is partial and in-frame only. V and J calls and clone size come straight from that table; D and trimming were deduced from the DNA. The top ten clones hold about 1% of a sample with some 290,000 clones, 85% to 90% of them seen once. Trimming took 7 bases from V and 3 from J, leaving 24 bases between them. The germline gives CDR1 LNHDA, CDR2 SQIVND (reference sequence). This CDR3 region has 17 residues.

Sequenced: peripheral blood. This chain uses TRBV19 with TRBJ1-2; D is unclear. This sequence originates from a woman aged 40 to 50 with COVID-19, enrolled during active disease. CDR3 residues: CASKVGVLSGGHYGYTF. CDR3 bases: TGTGCCAGTAAAGTCGGGGTATTGTCGGGAGGCCACTATGGCTACACCTTC. Full variable domain (remainder filled in from reference TRBV19 and TRBJ1-2): DGGITQSPKYLFRKEGQNVTLSCEQNLNHDAMYWYRQDPGQGLRLIYYSQIVNDFQKGDIAEGYSVSREKKESFPLTVTSAQKNPTAFYLCASKVGVLSGGHYGYTFGSGTRLTVV.